This is a list of T cell receptor beta chains from one sample in a study of T cell responses to AZD1222 COVID-19 vaccine. Method: immunoSEQ multiplex PCR; TCRdb's copy keeps in-frame clones and lacks some. Counted here are roughly 70,000 clones, approximately 80% occurring once; the ten biggest clones make up under 6%. The sample here was peripheral blood, taken on day 0 of AZD1222 vaccination. The receptors come from an adult in good health. CDR3s include the opening cysteine and the closing phenylalanine or tryptophan. Fields, in order: D gene, J gene, V gene, clone size, CDR3 DNA, CDR3 protein. D genes are given only for firm matches. The listing skips clone size in some rows; elsewhere it reads once, few, many or a size class.

>.|TRBJ2-2|TRBV18|.
TGTGCCAGCTCACCACCGGATGGGGGAACCGGGGAGCTGTTTTTT
CASSPPDGGTGELFF
>TRBD1|TRBJ1-5|TRBV7-8|.
TGTGCCAGCAGCGAAGGACAGGGCTACAATCAGCCCCAGCATTTT
CASSEGQGYNQPQHF
>.|TRBJ1-3|TRBV2|.
TGTGCCAGCAGTGGGGAGGGGACTGGAAACACCATATATTTT
CASSGEGTGNTIYF
>TRBD1|TRBJ2-7|TRBV5-4|once
TGTGCCAGCAGCGGACAGGGGGTAGCATGGAACGAGCAGTACTTC
CASSGQGVAWNEQYF
>.|TRBJ1-2|TRBV25-1|.
TGTGCCAGCAGTGAAATGACACAGGGCAATGGCTACACCTTC
CASSEMTQGNGYTF
>.|TRBJ2-2|TRBV10-1|few
TGCGCCAGCCAGAACTCGAACACCGGGGAGCTGTTTTTT
CASQNSNTGELFF
>.|TRBJ1-2|TRBV7-9|.
TGTGCCAGCAGCCCCCCGGGCAGAGAGAACTATGGCTACACCTTC
CASSPPGRENYGYTF
>TRBD1|TRBJ2-2|TRBV7-3|few
TGTGCCAGCAGCTTAGGGGACAGGAACACCGGGGAGCTGTTTTTT
CASSLGDRNTGELFF
>TRBD1|TRBJ1-2|TRBV7-6|.
TGTGCCAGCAGCCCCACCTTGGACAGGGCAGACTATGGCTACACCTTC
CASSPTLDRADYGYTF
>.|TRBJ2-7|TRBV3-1/TRBV3-2|few
TGTGCCAGCAGCCCACCAGGGGCCTCCTACGAGCAGTACTTC
CASSPPGASYEQYF
>.|TRBJ2-1|TRBV19|.
TGTGCCAGTAGCTCCCAGGGCTCCTACAATGAGCAGTTCTTC
CASSSQGSYNEQFF
>TRBD1|TRBJ1-2|TRBV6-5|.
TGTGCCAGCAGGGCCGGGACAGGTGAAAACTATGGCTACACCTTC
CASRAGTGENYGYTF
>TRBD1|TRBJ1-1|TRBV7-2|few
TGTGCCAGCAGCTTGGGGACAGTGAACACTGAAGCTTTCTTT
CASSLGTVNTEAFF
>.|TRBJ2-5|TRBV10-3|.
TGTGCCATCAGTGGCCGAAAGGATGAGACCCAGTACTTC
CAISGRKDETQYF
>.|TRBJ2-5|TRBV3-1/TRBV3-2|.
TGTGCCAGCAGCCAAGCGGCCGGCCAAGAGACCCAGTACTTC
CASSQAAGQETQYF
>.|TRBJ2-3|TRBV6-2/TRBV6-3|.
TGTGCCAGCAGTTACCGGGCGGGGCTCACCACAGATACGCAGTATTTT
CASSYRAGLTTDTQYF
>.|TRBJ1-1|TRBV6-1|.
TGTGCCAGCAGTGAAGGCGGAACTGAAGCTTTCTTT
CASSEGGTEAFF
>TRBD1|TRBJ2-7|TRBV10-3|few
TGTGCCATCAGTGAGTCGGTAGAGACAGGGTCCTACGAGCAGTACTTC
CAISESVETGSYEQYF
>.|TRBJ1-3|TRBV12-3/TRBV12-4|.
TGTGCCAGCAGTGGGGCTGGAAACACCATATATTTT
CASSGAGNTIYF
>.|TRBJ1-3|TRBV6-2/TRBV6-3|.
TGTGCCAGCAGTTCCCCCTCCAAAGCTGGAAACACCATATATTTT
CASSSPSKAGNTIYF
>.|TRBJ2-7|TRBV11-1|few
TGTGCCAGCAGCTTAGCTGGAGAGACCTACGAGCAGTACTTC
CASSLAGETYEQYF
>TRBD2|TRBJ2-1|TRBV7-3|.
TGTGCCAGCAGCACAACCTCGGGGGGGCCTAGGAATGAGCAGTTCTTC
CASSTTSGGPRNEQFF
>.|TRBJ1-1|TRBV6-5|.
TGTGCCAGCAGTACCCTGTTTGGGGCCACTGAAGCTTTCTTT
CASSTLFGATEAFF
>.|TRBJ1-2|TRBV20-1|.
TGCAGTGGGTGGGGTTCCGATGGCTACACCTTC
CSGWGSDGYTF
>TRBD1|TRBJ1-2|TRBV3-1/TRBV3-2|.
TGTGCCAGCAGCCAAGACTTCGAACAGGGGGCTTATGGCTACACCTTC
CASSQDFEQGAYGYTF
>TRBD1|TRBJ1-2|TRBV6-5|.
TGTGCCAGCAAGGGACAGAACTATGGCTACACCTTC
CASKGQNYGYTF
>TRBD2|TRBJ2-2|TRBV7-6|.
TGTGCCAGCAGCTTAGGACTAGCGGGGGGCCCACCGACTCACGCTTCCGGGGAGCTGTTTTTT
CASSLGLAGGPPTHASGELFF
>TRBD2|TRBJ2-1|TRBV3-1/TRBV3-2|.
TGTGCCAGCAGCCAGGCCGGGACTAGCTCGAATGAGCAGTTCTTC
CASSQAGTSSNEQFF
>.|TRBJ1-5|TRBV4-1|.
TGCGCCAGCAGCCTGAGTGGGAATCAGCCCCAGCATTTT
CASSLSGNQPQHF
>.|TRBJ1-1|TRBV12-5|.
TGTGCTAGTGGTTTGGCCCCGAACACTGAAGCTTTCTTT
CASGLAPNTEAFF
>TRBD1|TRBJ1-1|TRBV20-1|.
TGCAGTGTGGTAGGGGGCGTCGCTTTCTTT
CSVVGGVAFF
>.|TRBJ1-1|TRBV15|.
TGTGCCACCAGCAGAGATAAGGGAGGGAACACTGAAGCTTTCTTT
CATSRDKGGNTEAFF
>TRBD1|TRBJ2-7|TRBV7-9|.
TGTGCCAGCAGCGACAGGGCACACGAGCAGTACTTC
CASSDRAHEQYF
>.|TRBJ2-2|TRBV29-1|.
TGCAGCGTTGGGGCAGCAACCGGGGAGCTGTTTTTT
CSVGAATGELFF
>.|TRBJ2-2|TRBV18|many
TGTGCCAGCTCACCATACCGTGAGGGAAACACCGGGGAGCTGTTTTTT
CASSPYREGNTGELFF
>.|TRBJ1-6|TRBV10-3|.
TGTGCCATCAGTGAGTCATTAGGAGGTTTGGGGGCCTCACCCCTCCACTTT
CAISESLGGLGASPLHF
>TRBD1|TRBJ2-7|TRBV7-9|.
TGTGCCAGCAGCCCAGGGGACAGGCGACCCTACGAGCAGTACTTC
CASSPGDRRPYEQYF
>TRBD1|TRBJ2-7|TRBV2|.
TGTGCCAGCAGTTGGACAGGGGCGTCATACGAGCAGTACTTC
CASSWTGASYEQYF
>TRBD1|TRBJ1-3|TRBV25-1|.
TGTGCCAGCAGTGACCTCAGGACAGGGGCTGGAAACACCATATATTTT
CASSDLRTGAGNTIYF
>TRBD1|TRBJ2-6|TRBV6-6|.
TGTGCCAGCCTCCCAGCAGGGGGCTTACCCAACGTCCTGACTTTC
CASLPAGGLPNVLTF
>.|TRBJ1-1|TRBV9|.
TGTGCCAGCAGCGCCGACAATTTGGCTGAAGCTTTCTTT
CASSADNLAEAFF
>TRBD1|TRBJ1-4|TRBV24-1|.
TGTGCCACCAGTGCGAAGGGGACAGCTAATGAAAAACTGTTTTTT
CATSAKGTANEKLFF
>.|TRBJ1-1|TRBV11-1|.
TGTGCCAGCAGCAGCGGTCAGGGGCGGCCTGAAGCTTTCTTT
CASSSGQGRPEAFF
>.|TRBJ1-6|TRBV28|.
TGTGCCAGCAGTCCGGGGACACGGATTAATTCACCCCTCCACTTT
CASSPGTRINSPLHF
>.|TRBJ2-1|TRBV27|.
TGTGCCAGCGGCTATGGGGGTTTCGACAATGAGCAGTTCTTC
CASGYGGFDNEQFF
>.|TRBJ1-5|TRBV10-2|.
TGCGCCAGCGGATCGGGGTTTCCCCAGCATTTT
CASGSGFPQHF
>.|TRBJ2-3|TRBV29-1|.
TGCAGCGTTGAAGAGGGACGGGATACGCAGTATTTT
CSVEEGRDTQYF
>TRBD1|TRBJ2-3|TRBV11-1|.
TGTGCCAGCAGCCTAGAGGGGACAGGGCACGATACGCAGTATTTT
CASSLEGTGHDTQYF